This T cell receptor (beta chain) originates from a study of T-cell reconstitution after alpha-beta-depleted transplantation in children. This clonotype has just a few counts. Germline values: CDR1 MNHEY, CDR2 SMNVEV (reference sequence). Losses at the gene ends were 3 bases for V and 4 bases for J; bases not matched to a gene: 3. The CDR3 has 14 amino acids. Unique molecular identifiers were incorporated into the prepared TCRbeta library. TCRdb re-derived calls from the PCR reads in MiXCR, one entry per CDR3 protein. The table includes some 290,000 distinct CDR3 sequences, 9.9% detected once. The J gene is TRBJ2-1, the V gene TRBV27; TRBD1 agrees at 7 bases. This specimen consisted of PBMCs from the stem cell graft donor, obtained from the stem cell graft. The receptor comes from a human donor who donated a stem cell graft to a child with SCID. The CDR3 loop reads CASSLSRGYNEQFF. The CDR3 nucleotides are TGTGCCAGCAGTTTGAGCAGGGGGTACAATGAGCAGTTCTTC.